This T cell receptor (beta chain) derives from a study of blood T cell repertoires in COVID-19. About the study: From the United States, Italy and Spain came samples of acute and convalescent COVID-19. Sources were T cells, B-cell-depleted T cells, or PBMCs; the material itself was cDNA or gDNA.

V was clipped by 5 bases and J by 4 bases; unmatched bases: 4. Germline V gene data show CDR1 as LNHDA and CDR2 as SQIVND (reference sequence). This CDR3 spans 14 amino acids. Sequencing was performed with immunoSEQ multiplex PCR; in TCRdb, only in-frame clones are kept and a portion is missing. The sample holds 110,000 to 150,000 clones, about 82% seen once. In this sample, this clone turned up once. The chain couples TRBV19 to TRBJ1-5; 8 bases fit TRBD1. The TCR originated in a woman between 35 and 50 years old who had recovered from COVID-19. Material: PBMCs or T cells enriched from blood (not recorded which). CDR3 coding DNA: TGTGCCAGTAGTCAACAGGGGGAGAATCAGCCCCAGCATTTT. It encodes CASSQQGENQPQHF.